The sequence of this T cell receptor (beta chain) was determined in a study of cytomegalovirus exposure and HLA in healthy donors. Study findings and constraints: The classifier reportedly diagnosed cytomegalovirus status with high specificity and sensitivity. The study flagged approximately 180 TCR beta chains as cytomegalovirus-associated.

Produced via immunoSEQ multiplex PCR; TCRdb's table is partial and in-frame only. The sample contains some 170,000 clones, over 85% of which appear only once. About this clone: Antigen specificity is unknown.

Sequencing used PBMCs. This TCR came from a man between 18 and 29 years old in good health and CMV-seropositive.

CDR3 sequence reads: CASSFKVAAYNEQFF. In nucleotides, the CDR3 is TGTGCCAGCAGTTTTAAGGTAGCGGCGTACAATGAGCAGTTCTTC. The chain combines TRBV27 with TRBJ2-1, with D possibly TRBD2 on 6 matching bases. The V gene lost 3 bases and the J gene lost 4 bases, with 13 bases spanning the gap. The CDR3 is made up of 15 amino acids. Germline V gene data show CDR1 as MNHEY and CDR2 as SMNVEV (reference sequence).